A single T cell receptor (beta chain) is shown here with its context. Its antigen remains unknown. The sample comes from a study of T cell repertoires in cytomegalovirus infection. Overall study context: CMV infection plus the matching HLA type was flagged by public TCR beta signatures.

From germline, CDR1 is SGHVS and CDR2 FNYEAQ. This CDR3 comprises 16 residues. Germline trimming cut 5 bases from V and 0 bases from J; bases unmatched to any gene: 8. Each CDR3 protein is one row after TCRdb ran MiXCR on the reads. The profile covers hundreds of thousands of distinct CDR3 sequences, with roughly a third appearing a single time and 17% taken by the ten largest. Sequences were derived from cultured PBMCs, sampled from culture after CMV antigen stimulation. The chain has TRBV7-6 and TRBJ2-3; 7 nucleotides line up with TRBD1. The sequence derives from a human donor in good health (CMV status not recorded). Some clones in this sample may be carry-over from other donors' samples. The chain's CDR3 is CASSRRDRSSTDTQYF. CDR3 DNA: TGTGCCAGCAGCCGCCGGGACAGATCTAGCACAGATACGCAGTATTTT.